The next 25 T cell receptor beta chains were all read from a single sample in a study of cytomegalovirus exposure and HLA in healthy donors. Both 60 Vbeta primers and 13 Jbeta primers went into the PCR. The assay was immunoSEQ multiplex PCR, and TCRdb's table has in-frame clones only and misses some. The sample table includes about 160,000 clones. The specimen was PBMCs. These receptors were obtained from a man aged 30-40 years in good health and CMV-seronegative.

This chain joins TRBV30 and TRBJ1-2; 11 bases agree with TRBD1. Germline V gives CDR1 GTSNPN, CDR2 SVGIG (reference sequence). The junction had 6 bases not matched to a gene; V was cut back by 2 bases and J by 4 bases. The CDR3 runs to 15 residues. For the CDR3, the DNA is TGTGCCTGGAGTACGGGACAGGGGGTTGGCTATGGCTACACCTTC. Residues: CAWSTGQGVGYGYTF.

The J gene is TRBJ1-4, the V gene TRBV7-2; TRBD1 matches at 10 bases. The J segment lost 8 bases and the V segment lost 5 bases, leaving 5 bases of the junction unmatched. The CDR3 runs 14 residues. Germline lookup yields CDR1 SGHTA and CDR2 FQGNSA. CDR3 coding DNA: TGTGCCAGCAGCCCGACAGGGGGCGGGGAAAAACTGTTTTTT. It encodes CASSPTGGGEKLFF. Filled out from reference TRBV7-2 and TRBJ1-4, the complete variable domain reads GAGVSQSPSNKVTEKGKDVELRCDPISGHTALYWYRQSLGQGLEFLIYFQGNSAPDKSGLPSDRFSAERTGGSVSTLTIQRTQQEDSAVYLCASSPTGGGEKLFFGSGTQLSVL.

The gene calls are TRBV2 and TRBJ2-5, with 10 bases fitting TRBD2. Near its end, the DNA agrees better with TRBJ2-7, so the J call may be wrong. Germline CDR1 is SNHLY and CDR2 is FYNNEI. The CDR3 extends over 15 amino acids. In DNA, the CDR3 is TGTGCCAGCAGTGGGGACAGCGGGAGGGCCTACGAGCAGTACTTC. Residues: CASSGDSGRAYEQYF.

The CDR3 reads CASSSGLALNADTQYF. As DNA, the CDR3 is TGCGCCAGCAGCTCCGGACTAGCCCTAAACGCAGATACGCAGTATTTT. The V gene is TRBV5-1, the J gene TRBJ2-3; TRBD2 agrees at 8 bases. Trimming cost V 3 bases and J 4 bases; bases outside gene matches: 10. Germline loops: CDR1 SGHRS, CDR2 YFSETQ. The CDR3 spans 16 residues.

The V call is TRBV2, the J call TRBJ2-7; D remains ambiguous. V shed 0 bases and J shed 0 bases, with 18 bases lying between them. Germline V gives CDR1 SNHLY, CDR2 FYNNEI. This CDR3 is built from 18 residues. The CDR3: CASSEALPGQISSYEQYF. Written as DNA, the CDR3 is TGTGCCAGCAGTGAAGCGCTTCCTGGGCAGATTAGCTCCTACGAGCAGTACTTC.

The rearrangement joins TRBV28 to TRBJ1-5; D remains ambiguous. CDR1 and CDR2 (germline): MDHEN, SYDVKM. The length of the CDR3 is 15 residues. The V gene lost 4 bases and the J gene lost 5 bases, with 15 bases spanning the gap. The CDR3 spells CASSSPSGAHQPQHF. The CDR3 bases are TGTGCCAGCAGTTCGCCATCAGGCGCTCATCAGCCCCAGCATTTT.

The chain joins TRBV25-1 to TRBJ1-5; D is ambiguous. The V and J ends lost 3 bases and 2 bases respectively, with 14 bases between them. The CDR3 is 16 amino acids. The germline gives CDR1 MGHDK, CDR2 SYGVNS. The CDR3 region has the DNA TGTGCCAGCAGTGATTCGCGGCAGTCGGGCAATCAGCCCCAGCATTTT. It codes for CASSDSRQSGNQPQHF.

This CDR3 is CASMRARDEKLFF. The CDR3 bases are TGTGCCAGCATGAGGGCACGGGATGAAAAACTGTTTTTT. This chain connects TRBV6-5 to TRBJ1-4; D is unresolved. The germline CDR1 and CDR2 sequences are MNHEY and SVGAGI. This CDR3 is 13 amino acids long. With 7 bases removed from V and 6 bases from J, the gap between germline ends came to 12 bases.

This chain uses TRBV7-8 with TRBJ1-1, with a possible D match to TRBD1 (6 bases). Trimming shortened V by 1 base and J by 1 base, and 10 bases separated the two germline ends. The CDR3 runs 15 residues. The germline CDR1 and CDR2 sequences are SGHVS and FQNEAQ. The chain's CDR3 is CASSLEQGWNTEAFF. CDR3 nucleotides: TGTGCCAGCAGCTTAGAGCAGGGGTGGAACACTGAAGCTTTCTTT.

The genes are TRBV10-3 and TRBJ2-1, with 7 bases fitting TRBD2. With V trimmed by 4 bases and J by 7 bases, 13 bases remained unmatched. Germline lookup yields CDR1 ENHRY and CDR2 SYGVKD. The CDR3 covers 16 residues. This chain's CDR3 is CAISGLPSGGANEQFF. For the CDR3, the DNA is TGTGCCATCAGTGGACTACCTAGCGGAGGGGCGAATGAGCAGTTCTTC.

The chain recombines TRBV9 with TRBJ2-2, with 9 positions matching TRBD2. The germline V gene has CDR1 SGDLS and CDR2 YYNGEE. The CDR3 covers 17 residues. The J segment lost 3 bases and the V segment lost 0 bases, leaving 6 bases of the junction unmatched. CDR3 protein: CASSVDLAGWDTGELFF. CDR3 nucleotide sequence: TGTGCCAGCAGCGTAGACCTAGCGGGGTGGGACACCGGGGAGCTGTTTTTT.

The rearrangement links TRBV28 to TRBJ2-5; 7 positions match TRBD2. The DNA end lines up better with TRBJ2-7; the J call may be wrong. This CDR3 has 13 residues. Germline CDR1 is MDHEN and CDR2 is SYDVKM. CDR3 nucleotides: TGTGCCAGCAGTTTAGGGACTATTTACGAGCAGTACTTC. This sequence encodes CASSLGTIYEQYF.

The chain uses TRBV6-4 and TRBJ2-3; a weak D match, TRBD2 (6 bases). V shed 7 bases and J shed 1 base, with 15 bases lying between them. This CDR3 comprises 15 residues. The germline gives CDR1 MRHNA, CDR2 SNTAGT. CDR3 coding DNA: TGTGCCAGCACCCTTAGCGGTCGTGGCACAGATACGCAGTATTTT. This sequence encodes CASTLSGRGTDTQYF.

The rearrangement uses TRBV6-5 and TRBJ2-7; 8 nucleotides agree with TRBD2. CDR3 length: 12 residues. J lost 6 bases, V lost 8 bases, and 6 bases had no gene match. Germline V CDR1 and CDR2: MNHEY, SVGAGI. DNA for the CDR3: TGTGCCAGCGGTAGTAGCGGGACCGAGCAGTACTTC. Its protein product is CASGSSGTEQYF.

The chain combines TRBV7-9 with TRBJ1-1; D gene uncertain. This CDR3 has 14 amino acids. V was pared by 2 bases and J by 4 bases, with 11 bases between. From germline, CDR1 is SEHNR and CDR2 FQNEAQ (reference sequence). DNA for the CDR3: TGTGCCAGCAGCTTACGATCATCGGGCACTGAAGCTTTCTTT. Protein product: CASSLRSSGTEAFF.

The rearrangement links TRBV7-3 to TRBJ1-1; perhaps TRBD1 as D (6 bases). V lost 5 bases to trimming and J lost 8 bases, with 24 bases between them. Germline loops: CDR1 SGHTA, CDR2 FQGTGA. The CDR3 extends over 16 amino acids. CDR3 bases: TGTGCCAGCAGCCCCACACCGCGGGGGCTAGAGATGGAAGCTTTCTTT. Its translation is CASSPTPRGLEMEAFF.

The rearrangement joins TRBV4-2 to TRBJ2-7; 7 bases match TRBD2. Germline V gene lookup returns CDR1 LGHNA and CDR2 YNFKEQ. The V and J ends lost 1 base and 4 bases, in that order; junction bases with no gene match: 4. The CDR3 runs 14 residues. CDR3 in amino acids: CASSQGEGLYEQYF. For the CDR3, the DNA is TGTGCCAGCAGCCAAGGGGAGGGCCTGTACGAGCAGTACTTC.

V and J are TRBV25-1 and TRBJ2-7; 8 bases agree with TRBD1. Germline assignment: CDR1 MGHDK and CDR2 SYGVNS. V shed 11 bases, J shed 3 bases, and the junction held 3 bases outside the gene matches. The length of the CDR3 is 11 residues. CDR3 protein: CAGGTGYEQYF. The CDR3 DNA sequence: TGTGCCGGAGGGACAGGCTACGAGCAGTACTTC.

J is TRBJ2-7 and V is TRBV7-9, with TRBD1 as a possible D gene (6 bases). V was cut by 6 bases and J by 0 bases, with 9 bases left in between. The CDR3 length is 13 residues. The V gene's germline CDR1 is SEHNR and CDR2 FQNEAQ (reference sequence). CDR3 DNA: TGTGCCAGCAGACCGGACAGCTCCTACGAGCAGTACTTC. It translates to CASRPDSSYEQYF. The full variable domain, rest sourced from reference TRBV7-9 and TRBJ2-7, is DTGVSQNPRHKITKRGQNVTFRCDPISEHNRLYWYRQTLGQGPEFLTYFQNEAQLEKSRLLSDRFSAERPKGSFSTLEIQRTEQGDSAMYLCASRPDSSYEQYFGPGTRLTVT.

The gene calls are TRBV30 and TRBJ2-5; D possibly corresponds to TRBD1 (5 bases). Judging by the DNA end, TRBJ2-7 fits better; the J call may be wrong. From germline, CDR1 is GTSNPN and CDR2 SVGIG (reference sequence). The CDR3 is made up of 13 amino acids. Here the CDR3 reads CAWSQTETYEQYF. CDR3 DNA sequence: TGTGCCTGGAGCCAGACAGAAACCTACGAGCAGTACTTC.

As for this clone: A read error may produce the germline difference seen at one junction end. This chain connects TRBV11-2 to TRBJ1-2, with D perhaps TRBD1 (6 bases). In germline, CDR1 is SGHAT, CDR2 FQNNGV. The CDR3 covers 12 residues. The CDR3 sequence: CASSLGGQVMDF. The CDR3 DNA is TGTGCCAGCAGCTTGGGGGGGCAGGTGATGGACTTC. Full variable domain (remainder filled in from reference TRBV11-2 and TRBJ1-2): EAGVAQSPRYKIIEKRQSVAFWCNPISGHATLYWYQQILGQGPKLLIQFQNNGVVDDSQLPKDRFSAERLKGVDSTLKIQPAKLEDSAVYLCASSLGGQVMDFGSGTRLTVV.

J is TRBJ2-3 and V is TRBV5-8; the D is unclear. This CDR3 spans 13 amino acids. V lost 1 base and J lost 6, with 9 bases in between. Per the germline V gene, CDR1 is SGHTS and CDR2 is YDEGEE. Here the CDR3 reads CASSLRSRDTQYF. The CDR3 coding sequence is TGTGCCAGCAGCTTGAGATCACGGGATACGCAGTATTTT.

The chain has TRBV5-4 and TRBJ2-6; D is perhaps TRBD2 (5 bases). This CDR3 has 19 amino acids. V was trimmed by 7 bases and J by 1 base, leaving 24 bases between them. Germline loops: CDR1 SGHNT, CDR2 YYREEE (reference sequence). CDR3: CASPPDGNLTHSGANVLTF. DNA of the CDR3: TGTGCCAGCCCGCCTGACGGGAACCTTACCCATTCTGGGGCCAACGTCCTGACTTTC.

This chain joins TRBV6-6 and TRBJ2-1; D unresolved. Germline CDR1 reads MNHNY; CDR2 reads SVGAGI (reference sequence). The CDR3 contains 14 residues. V lost 0 bases and J lost 0, with 3 bases in between. The DNA for the CDR3 is TGTGCCAGCAGTTACTCCAACTCCTACAATGAGCAGTTCTTC. Encoded protein: CASSYSNSYNEQFF.

The J gene is TRBJ2-5, the V gene TRBV7-9; 8 nucleotides line up with TRBD2. The J call may be mistaken, given a closer DNA end match to TRBJ2-7. The CDR3 has 19 residues. Germline lookup yields CDR1 SEHNR and CDR2 FQNEAQ (reference sequence). As DNA, the CDR3 is TGTGCCAGCAGCTTAGGGGGGACTAGATACATGTTTGACTCCTACGAGCAGTACTTC. Translated, it gives CASSLGGTRYMFDSYEQYF.